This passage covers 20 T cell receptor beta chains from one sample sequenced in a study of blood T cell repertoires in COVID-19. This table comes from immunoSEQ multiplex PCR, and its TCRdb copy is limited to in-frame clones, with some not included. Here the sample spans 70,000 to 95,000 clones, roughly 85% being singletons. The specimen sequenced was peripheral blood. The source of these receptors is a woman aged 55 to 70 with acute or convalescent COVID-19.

Here the CDR3 reads CASSLGLGTSSYEQYF. The DNA of the CDR3 is TGTGCCAGCAGCTTAGGTTTGGGGACTAGCTCCTACGAGCAGTACTTC. V usage is TRBV7-2 and J usage is TRBJ2-7, with 8 bases matching TRBD2. The germline V gene has CDR1 SGHTA and CDR2 FQGNSA. This CDR3 has 16 amino acids. Losses at the gene ends were 1 base for V and 0 bases for J; bases not matched to a gene: 5. Full variable domain (missing parts from reference TRBV7-2 and TRBJ2-7): GAGVSQSPSNKVTEKGKDVELRCDPISGHTALYWYRQSLGQGLEFLIYFQGNSAPDKSGLPSDRFSAERTGGSVSTLTIQRTQQEDSAVYLCASSLGLGTSSYEQYFGPGTRLTVT.

CDR3 region: CAGASTSGSKETDTQYF. CDR3 coding DNA: TGTGCCGGGGCTTCGACTAGCGGGAGTAAAGAAACAGATACGCAGTATTTT. The V call is TRBV30, the J call TRBJ2-3, with 12 positions matching TRBD2. Germline loops: CDR1 GTSNPN, CDR2 SVGIG (reference sequence). CDR3 length: 17 amino acids. With 8 bases clipped from V and 3 bases from J, the junction kept 15 bases outside the gene matches.

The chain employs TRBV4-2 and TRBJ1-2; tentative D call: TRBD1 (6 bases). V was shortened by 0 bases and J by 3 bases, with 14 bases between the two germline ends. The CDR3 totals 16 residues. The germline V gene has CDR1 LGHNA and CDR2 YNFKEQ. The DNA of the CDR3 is TGTGCCAGCAGCCAAGATTCGAACAGGGCGGACTATGGCTACACCTTC. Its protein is CASSQDSNRADYGYTF.

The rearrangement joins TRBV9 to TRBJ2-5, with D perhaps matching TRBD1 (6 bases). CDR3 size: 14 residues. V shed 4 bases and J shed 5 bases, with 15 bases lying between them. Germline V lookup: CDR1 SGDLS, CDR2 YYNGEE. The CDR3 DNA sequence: TGTGCCAGCAGCCAGGGGTTATCGTGGGAGACCCAGTACTTC. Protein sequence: CASSQGLSWETQYF.

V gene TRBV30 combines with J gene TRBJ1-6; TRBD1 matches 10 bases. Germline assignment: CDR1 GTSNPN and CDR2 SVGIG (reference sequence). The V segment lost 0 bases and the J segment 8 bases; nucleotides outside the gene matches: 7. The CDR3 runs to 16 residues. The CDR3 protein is CAWSVPSGTGDSPLHF. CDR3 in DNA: TGTGCCTGGAGTGTACCCTCCGGGACAGGGGATTCACCCCTCCACTTT.

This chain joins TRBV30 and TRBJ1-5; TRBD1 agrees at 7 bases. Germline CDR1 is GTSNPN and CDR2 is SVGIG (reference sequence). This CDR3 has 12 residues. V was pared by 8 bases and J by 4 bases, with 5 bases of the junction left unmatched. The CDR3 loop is CAGQVPNQPQHF. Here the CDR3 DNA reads TGTGCCGGACAGGTTCCGAATCAGCCCCAGCATTTT.

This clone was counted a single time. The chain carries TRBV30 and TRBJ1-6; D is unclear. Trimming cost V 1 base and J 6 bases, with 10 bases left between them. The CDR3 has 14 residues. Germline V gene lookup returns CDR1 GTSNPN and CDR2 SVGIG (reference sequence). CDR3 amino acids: CAWSALFGNSPLHF. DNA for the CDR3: TGTGCCTGGAGTGCACTGTTCGGTAATTCACCCCTCCACTTT.

CDR3 sequence: CASTWTGGDEKLFF. CDR3 DNA: TGCGCCAGCACCTGGACAGGGGGGGATGAAAAACTGTTTTTT. The rearrangement links TRBV5-1 to TRBJ1-4; 10 bases are shared with TRBD1. The CDR3 sequence is 14 residues long. Losses at the gene ends were 6 bases for V and 6 bases for J; bases not matched to a gene: 5. Germline loops: CDR1 SGHRS, CDR2 YFSETQ. The full variable domain, rest sourced from reference TRBV5-1 and TRBJ1-4, is KAGVTQTPRYLIKTRGQQVTLSCSPISGHRSVSWYQQTPGQGLQFLFEYFSETQRNKGNFPGRFSGRQFSNSRSEMNVSTLELGDSALYLCASTWTGGDEKLFFGSGTQLSVL.

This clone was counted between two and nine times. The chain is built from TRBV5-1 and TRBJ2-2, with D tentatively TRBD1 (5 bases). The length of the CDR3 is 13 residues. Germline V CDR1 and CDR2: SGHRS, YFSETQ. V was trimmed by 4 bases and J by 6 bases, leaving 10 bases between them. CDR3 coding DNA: TGCGCCAGCAGCATTAGGGGCCCCGGGGAGCTGTTTTTT. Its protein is CASSIRGPGELFF.

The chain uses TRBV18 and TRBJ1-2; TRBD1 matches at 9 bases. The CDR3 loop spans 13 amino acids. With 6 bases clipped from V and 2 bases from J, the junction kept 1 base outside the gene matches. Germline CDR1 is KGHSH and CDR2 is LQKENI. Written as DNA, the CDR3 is TGTGCCAGCTCTGACAGGGGGAACTATGGCTACACCTTC. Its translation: CASSDRGNYGYTF.

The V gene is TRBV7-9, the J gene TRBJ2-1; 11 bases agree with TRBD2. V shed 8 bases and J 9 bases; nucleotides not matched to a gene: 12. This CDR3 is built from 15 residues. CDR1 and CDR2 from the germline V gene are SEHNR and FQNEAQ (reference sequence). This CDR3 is CASDMTSGIPTEQFF. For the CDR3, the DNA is TGTGCCAGCGACATGACTAGCGGGATTCCCACTGAGCAGTTCTTC.

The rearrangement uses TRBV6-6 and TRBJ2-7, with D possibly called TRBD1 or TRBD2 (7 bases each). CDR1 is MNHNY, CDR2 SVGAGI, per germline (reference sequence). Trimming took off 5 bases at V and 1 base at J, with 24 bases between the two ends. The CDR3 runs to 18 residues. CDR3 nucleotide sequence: TGTGCCAGCAGTCGACAGGGTCGTGCTAGCGGCCGTTCCTACGAGCAGTACTTC. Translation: CASSRQGRASGRSYEQYF.

The CDR3 region has the DNA TGTGCCAGCAGTGCTACTAGCGGGGGCGTGAATGAGCAGTTCTTC. It specifies CASSATSGGVNEQFF. The chain is built from TRBV28 and TRBJ2-1; 11 nucleotides align to TRBD2. The CDR3 loop spans 15 amino acids. Germline CDR1 reads MDHEN; CDR2 reads SYDVKM. V shed 5 bases, J shed 7 bases, and the junction held 7 bases outside the gene matches.

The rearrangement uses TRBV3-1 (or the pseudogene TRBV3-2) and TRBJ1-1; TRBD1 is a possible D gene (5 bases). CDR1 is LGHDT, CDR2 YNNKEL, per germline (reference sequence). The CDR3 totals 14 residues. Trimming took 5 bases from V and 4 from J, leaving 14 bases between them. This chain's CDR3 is CASSSTERGTEAFF. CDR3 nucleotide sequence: TGTGCCAGCAGCTCGACTGAAAGGGGCACTGAAGCTTTCTTT.

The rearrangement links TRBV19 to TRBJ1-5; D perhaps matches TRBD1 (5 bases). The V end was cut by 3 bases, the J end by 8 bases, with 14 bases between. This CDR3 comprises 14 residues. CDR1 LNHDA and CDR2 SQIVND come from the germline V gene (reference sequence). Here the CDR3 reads CASSIGQGQEPQHF. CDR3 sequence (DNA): TGTGCCAGTAGTATTGGGCAGGGTCAAGAGCCCCAGCATTTT.

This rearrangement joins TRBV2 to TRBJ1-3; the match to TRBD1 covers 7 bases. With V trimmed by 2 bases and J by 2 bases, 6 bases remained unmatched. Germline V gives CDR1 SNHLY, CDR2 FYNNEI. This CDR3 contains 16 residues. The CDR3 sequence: CASSEWATGTGNTIYF. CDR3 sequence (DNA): TGTGCCAGCAGTGAATGGGCGACAGGGACTGGAAACACCATATATTTT. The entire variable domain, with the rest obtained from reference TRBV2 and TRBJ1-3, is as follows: EPEVTQTPSHQVTQMGQEVILRCVPISNHLYFYWYRQILGQKVEFLVSFYNNEISEKSEIFDDQFSVERPDGSNFTLKIRSTKLEDSAMYFCASSEWATGTGNTIYFGEGSWLTVV.

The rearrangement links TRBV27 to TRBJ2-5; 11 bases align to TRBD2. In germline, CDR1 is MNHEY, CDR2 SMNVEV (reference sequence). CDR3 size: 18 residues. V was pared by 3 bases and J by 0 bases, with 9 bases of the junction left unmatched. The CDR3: CASSFRLAGGIYQETQYF. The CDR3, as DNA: TGTGCCAGCAGTTTCAGGCTAGCGGGAGGCATCTACCAAGAGACCCAGTACTTC.

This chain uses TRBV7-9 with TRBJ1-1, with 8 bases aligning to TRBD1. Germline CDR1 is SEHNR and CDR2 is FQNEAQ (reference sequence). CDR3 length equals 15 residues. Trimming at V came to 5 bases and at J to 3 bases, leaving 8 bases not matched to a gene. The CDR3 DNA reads TGTGCCAGCAGCGGGCCGACAGGGGCCTACACTGAAGCTTTCTTT. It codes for CASSGPTGAYTEAFF.

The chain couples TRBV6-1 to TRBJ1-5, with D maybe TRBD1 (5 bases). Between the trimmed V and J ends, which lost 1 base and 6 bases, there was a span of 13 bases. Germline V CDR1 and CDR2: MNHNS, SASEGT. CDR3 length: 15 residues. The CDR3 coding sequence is TGTGCCAGCAGTGAAGGGGGGGGTTCATCTCAGCCCCAGCATTTT. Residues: CASSEGGGSSQPQHF.

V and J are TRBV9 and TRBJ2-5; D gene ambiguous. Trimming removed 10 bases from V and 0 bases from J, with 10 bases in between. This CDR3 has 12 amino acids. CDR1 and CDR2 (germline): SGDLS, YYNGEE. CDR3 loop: CALPRNQETQYF. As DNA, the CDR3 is TGTGCCTTGCCTAGGAACCAAGAGACCCAGTACTTC.